The rows below give T cell receptor beta chains drawn from one sample of a study of tumor-infiltrating lymphocytes in primary liver carcinoma. TCRdb used MiXCR to reprocess the multiplex PCR reads, holding one entry per CDR3 protein. The data show 75,000 to 80,000 distinct CDR3 sequences, about 75% seen once. The sequencing sample was made of tumor-adjacent normal liver tissue. Receptors were obtained from a man aged 35 to 55 with primary liver carcinoma and hepatitis B virus infection. The CDR3 runs from the conserved cysteine through the conserved F or W. The D gene is left open where the match is weak. Where a row states a size, it is once, few, many or the class of an expanded clone; other rows omit it.

j_call	d_call	clone_size	v_call	cdr3_aa	cdr3_nt
TRBJ2-7	.	.	TRBV11-2	CGSSLEMAPKPYERYF	TGTGGCAGCAGCTTAGAGATGGCACCCAAACCCTACGAGCGGTACTTC
TRBJ2-1	.	.	TRBV29-1	CSFAMASPGEQLF	TGCAGCTTTGCCATGGCGAGCCCGGGGGAGCAGCTCTTC
TRBJ2-1	TRBD2	.	TRBV11-2	CARSLDGRFSGTLYNEPFF	TGTGCCAGGAGCTTAGATGGGCGATTCAGCGGGACCCTTTACAATGAACCGTTCTTC
TRBJ1-6	.	.	TRBV28	CANSPTRYNSPLHF	TGTGCCAACAGCCCAACAAGGTATAATTCACCCCTCCACTTT
TRBJ2-7	.	.	TRBV29-1	CSVGLYSYEQHF	TGCAGCGTTGGTCTCTATTCCTACGAGCAACACTTC
TRBJ2-5	.	.	TRBV6-1	CTSSEAVGGQETQYF	TGTACCAGCAGTGAAGCGGTGGGCGGCCAAGAGACCCAGTACTTC
TRBJ2-1	.	.	TRBV24-1	CATTYFNMPANEQFF	TGTGCCACCACTTATTTCAACATGCCCGCCAATGAGCAGTTCTTC
TRBJ1-2	TRBD1	.	TRBV9	CASSVGTGGYGYTF	TGTGCCAGCAGCGTAGGTACAGGGGGTTATGGCTACACCTTC
TRBJ1-4	.	.	TRBV4-1	CTSSLWGAASEKLFF	TGCACAAGCAGTCTCTGGGGGGCGGCTAGTGAAAAACTGTTTTTT
TRBJ2-1	TRBD2	.	TRBV6-5	CASGYTGTSGDEQFF	TGTGCCAGCGGTTATACCGGGACTAGCGGCGATGAGCAGTTCTTC
TRBJ2-7	TRBD2	.	TRBV7-9	CASSFFLAGGLDEQYF	TGTGCCAGCAGCTTTTTTCTAGCGGGAGGGCTCGACGAGCAGTACTTC
TRBJ2-7	TRBD2	.	TRBV6-5	CVSSYRASGGYEQYF	TGTGTCAGCAGTTATCGGGCTAGCGGGGGCTACGAGCAGTATTTC
TRBJ2-3	.	.	TRBV6-5	CASSYSDHVTDTHYF	TGTGCCAGCAGTTACTCGGACCACGTCACAGATACGCATTATTTT
TRBJ2-3	.	many	TRBV5-4	CASSPQTGSTDTQYF	TGTGCCAGCAGCCCTCAGACAGGTAGCACAGATACGCAGTATTTT
TRBJ1-5	TRBD1	.	TRBV12-3/TRBV12-4	CASTASGGGQPQHF	TGTGCCAGTACTGCTTCAGGGGGAGGTCAGCCCCAGCATTTT
TRBJ2-1	TRBD2	many	TRBV7-9	CASSLNPSGNEQFF	TGTGCCAGCAGCCTAAACCCTAGCGGTAATGAGCAGTTCTTC
TRBJ1-2	TRBD1	many	TRBV7-8	CASSPRTGGQNGYTF	TGTGCCAGCAGCCCCCGGACAGGGGGCCAGAATGGCTACACCTTC
TRBJ2-3	.	many	TRBV4-1	CASSPLGLANGDTQYF	TGCGCCAGCAGCCCCCTCGGGTTAGCCAATGGGGATACGCAGTATTTT
TRBJ2-7	TRBD2	.	TRBV7-6	CASSSPGLAGGPSEQYF	TGTGCCAGCAGCTCTCCGGGACTAGCGGGAGGGCCATCCGAGCAGTACTTC
TRBJ2-1	.	.	TRBV28	CAGSRTAQSSYNEQFF	TGTGCCGGCAGCAGGACCGCACAGAGCTCCTACAATGAGCAGTTCTTC
TRBJ1-2	TRBD1	.	TRBV28	CVSSIQTGGTWGGYTF	TGTGTCAGCAGTATACAAACAGGGGGCACTTGGGGTGGCTACACCTTC
TRBJ2-2	TRBD2	many	TRBV6-5	CASSYSTVAGANTGELFF	TGTGCCAGCAGTTACTCGACTGTAGCGGGGGCGAACACCGGGGAGCTGTTTTTT
TRBJ2-1	.	.	TRBV11-2	CASSLELLTGMSGQFF	TGTGCCAGCAGCTTAGAGCTCCTAACGGGAATGAGTGGGCAATTCTTC
TRBJ2-3	.	medium-sized	TRBV11-1	CASSPRLTDTQYF	TGTGCCAGCAGCCCTCGGCTCACAGATACGCAGTATTTT
TRBJ2-1	.	.	TRBV5-6	CADSLEGLSSYNEQFF	TGTGCCGACAGCTTGGAAGGACTTAGCTCCTACAATGAGCAGTTCTTC
TRBJ2-6	.	.	TRBV6-5	CASSRCIRSGANVLTF	TGTGCCAGCAGCAGGTGCATCCGTTCAGGTGCCAACGTCCTGACTTTC
TRBJ1-5	.	.	TRBV6-2/TRBV6-3	CASSSDSYSKQPHHF	TGTGCCAGCAGTTCGGACAGTTATAGCAAACAGCCCCATCATTTT
TRBJ2-5	TRBD2	.	TRBV4-3	CASSQAASGKIGETQYF	TGCGCCAGCAGCCAAGCGGCTAGCGGGAAGATTGGTGAGACCCAGTACTTC
TRBJ2-1	.	.	TRBV11-1	CTSSFQGPLDNEQFF	TGTACCAGCAGCTTCCAGGGACCGCTGGATAATGAGCAGTTCTTC
TRBJ1-1	.	.	TRBV29-1	CSAYRGGGNTEVVF	TGCAGCGCTTATAGGGGAGGGGGGAACACTGAAGTTGTCTTT
TRBJ2-7	.	many	TRBV6-6	CASSYSADLYEQYF	TGTGCCAGCAGTTACTCGGCAGACCTCTACGAGCAGTACTTC
TRBJ2-1	TRBD2	.	TRBV11-2	CASNLELPAGINEQIF	TGTGCCAGCAACTTAGAGCTCCCAGCGGGAATAAATGAGCAGATCTTC
TRBJ1-1	.	.	TRBV6-6	CTSSYVETEAFF	TGTACGAGCAGTTACGTGGAAACTGAAGCTTTCTTT
TRBJ2-3	.	.	TRBV10-3	CAIVAGASTDTQYF	TGTGCTATCGTGGCAGGGGCTAGCACAGATACGCAGTATTTT
TRBJ2-1	TRBD2	.	TRBV7-2	CASSVVPAGDYNEQFF	TGTGCCAGCAGCGTAGTTCCAGCGGGGGATTACAATGAGCAGTTCTTC
TRBJ2-1	.	.	TRBV6-2/TRBV6-3	CASSPPNHRNNEQFF	TGTGCGAGCAGCCCCCCTAATCACCGAAACAATGAGCAGTTCTTC
TRBJ2-1	.	.	TRBV11-2	CASNLELPAADEQFF	TGTGCCAGCAACTTAGAGCTCCCAGCGGCAGATGAGCAGTTCTTC
TRBJ2-7	TRBD2	large	TRBV5-4	CASSWDYRPYEQYF	TGTGCCAGCAGCTGGGACTACAGACCCTACGAGCAGTACTTC
TRBJ2-1	.	.	TRBV11-2	CTSSLDKAHNEQFF	TGTACCAGCAGCTTAGATAAAGCTCACAATGAGCAGTTCTTC
TRBJ2-7	TRBD2	.	TRBV10-3	CAISAQREVYDQYF	TGTGCTATCAGTGCCCAGCGGGAGGTATACGATCAGTACTTC
TRBJ2-7	.	many	TRBV12-3/TRBV12-4	CASSLEWWEGVRYEQYF	TGTGCCAGCAGTTTAGAATGGTGGGAGGGGGTAAGATACGAGCAGTACTTC
TRBJ1-5	.	.	TRBV24-1	CATSEPGCKGNQPQHF	TGTGCCACCAGTGAACCAGGGTGCAAGGGCAATCAGCCCCAGCATTTT
TRBJ1-4	.	many	TRBV12-3/TRBV12-4	CASSDRWANEKLFF	TGTGCCAGCAGTGATCGTTGGGCTAATGAAAAACTGTTTTTT
TRBJ1-5	.	.	TRBV5-4	CASSLVRDPLPRSKHPQHF	TGTGCCAGCAGCTTGGTTCGGGACCCCCTTCCCCGGAGCAAACATCCCCAGCATTTT
TRBJ1-1	TRBD1	many	TRBV6-2/TRBV6-3	CASSYGTESLNTEAFF	TGTGCCAGCAGTTACGGGACAGAAAGCCTGAACACTGAAGCTTTCTTT
TRBJ2-7	.	.	TRBV6-5	CASERAGPNYEQYF	TGTGCCAGCGAACGAGCGGGCCCAAACTACGAGCAGTACTTC
TRBJ2-4	TRBD2	.	TRBV11-1	CVNSFPRTSGTKNIQYF	TGTGTCAACAGCTTTCCCCGGACTAGCGGGACCAAAAACATTCAGTACTTC
TRBJ2-2	.	.	TRBV6-6	CASSPVQGCTGELFF	TGTGCCAGTAGCCCCGTGCAGGGGTGCACCGGGGAGCTGTTTTTT
TRBJ2-3	TRBD1	.	TRBV6-5	CTSSYSRDRVDTLYF	TGTACCAGCAGTTACTCCCGGGACAGGGTAGATACGCTGTATTTT
TRBJ2-1	.	once	TRBV2	CANSGSSVSYNEQFF	TGTGCCAACAGTGGTAGCAGTGTCTCCTACAATGAGCAGTTCTTC
TRBJ1-4	TRBD1	many	TRBV29-1	CSAGQATNEKLFF	TGCAGCGCTGGACAGGCAACTAATGAAAAACTGTTTTTT
TRBJ1-1	TRBD1	.	TRBV10-3	CVISAPDRGTEAFF	TGTGTCATCAGTGCTCCGGACAGGGGTACTGAAGCTTTCTTT